Sequencing of this T cell receptor beta chain was carried out in a study of CD8+CD57+ T cells in acquired aplastic anemia. Germline-derived CDR1 and CDR2 are LNHDA and SQIVND (reference sequence). V was shortened by 5 bases and J by 9 bases, with 14 bases between the two germline ends. The length of the CDR3 is 13 residues. About this clonotype: The antigen remains unidentified.

Study conclusions and caveats: Around 30 sequences, all CD8+ CDR3, were shared between patients and controls.

TCR beta VDJ combinations and CDR3 sequences were profiled from genomic DNA. TCRdb independently ran MiXCR on the reads; one entry per CDR3 protein. The top ten hold roughly 21% of the sample, which has 210,000 or so distinct CDR3 sequences, roughly 53% seen once. In patients chosen for sequencing, flow cytometry had shown CD8+CD57+ cell expansion. All patients were therapy-naive when blood was sampled. The clonotype was recovered from a human donor with aplastic anemia. The material sequenced was sorted CD4+, CD8+, or CD8+CD57+ T cells (not recorded which) from PBMCs. The chain recombines TRBV19 with TRBJ2-1; possibly TRBD2 for D (6 bases). CDR3 sequence reads: CASSVASVSEQFF. The CDR3 nucleotides read TGTGCCAGTAGTGTCGCTAGCGTAAGTGAGCAGTTCTTC.